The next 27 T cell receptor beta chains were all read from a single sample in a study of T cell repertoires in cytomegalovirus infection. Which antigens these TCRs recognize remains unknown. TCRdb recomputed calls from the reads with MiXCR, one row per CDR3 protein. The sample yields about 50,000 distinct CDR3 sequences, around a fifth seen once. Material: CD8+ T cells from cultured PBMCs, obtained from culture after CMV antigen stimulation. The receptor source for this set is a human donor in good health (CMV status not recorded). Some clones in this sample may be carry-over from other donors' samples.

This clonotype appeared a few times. This CDR3 reads CASSFMGQEAFF. The CDR3 DNA reads as TGCGCCAGCAGCTTCATGGGCCAGGAGGCTTTCTTT. This chain connects TRBV4-1 to TRBJ1-1; D call uncertain. The CDR3 loop spans 12 amino acids. V was trimmed by 5 bases and J by 11 bases, leaving 15 bases between them. Germline V gene lookup returns CDR1 MGHRA and CDR2 YSYEKL.

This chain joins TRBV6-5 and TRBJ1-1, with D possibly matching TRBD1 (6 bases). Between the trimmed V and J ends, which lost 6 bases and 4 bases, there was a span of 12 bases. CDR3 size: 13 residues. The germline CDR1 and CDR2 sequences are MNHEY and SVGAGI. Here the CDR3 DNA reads TGTGCCAGCAGACCAGGGGTTGGCACTGAAGCTTTCTTT. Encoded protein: CASRPGVGTEAFF.

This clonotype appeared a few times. For the CDR3, the DNA is TGCAGTGCTAGACAGGGGAGCTCCTACGAGCAGTACTTC. Its protein is CSARQGSSYEQYF. V and J are TRBV20-1 and TRBJ2-7; maybe TRBD1 (6 bases). CDR3 length: 13 amino acids. V was pared by 2 bases and J by 0 bases, with 8 bases between. Germline CDR1 and CDR2: DFQATT and SNEGSKA (reference sequence).

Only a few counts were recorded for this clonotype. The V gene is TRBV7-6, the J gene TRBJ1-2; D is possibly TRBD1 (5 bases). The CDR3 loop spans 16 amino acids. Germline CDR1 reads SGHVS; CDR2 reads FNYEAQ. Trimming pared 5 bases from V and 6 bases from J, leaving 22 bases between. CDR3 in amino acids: CASSQNRVGDLDGYTF. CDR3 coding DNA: TGTGCCAGCAGCCAAAACCGGGTAGGGGACCTCGATGGCTACACCTTC. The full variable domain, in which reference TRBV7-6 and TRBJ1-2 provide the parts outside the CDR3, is GAGVSQSPRYKVTKRGQDVALRCDPISGHVSLYWYRQALGQGPEFLTYFNYEAQQDKSGLPNDRFSAERPEGSISTLTIQRTEQRDSAMYRCASSQNRVGDLDGYTFGSGTRLTVV.

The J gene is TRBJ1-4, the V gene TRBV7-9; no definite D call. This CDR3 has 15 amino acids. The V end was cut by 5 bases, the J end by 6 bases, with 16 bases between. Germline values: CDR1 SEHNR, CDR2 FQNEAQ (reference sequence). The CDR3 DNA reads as TGTGCCAGCAGCACCACGGACGCGGGATATGAAAAACTGTTTTTT. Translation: CASSTTDAGYEKLFF.

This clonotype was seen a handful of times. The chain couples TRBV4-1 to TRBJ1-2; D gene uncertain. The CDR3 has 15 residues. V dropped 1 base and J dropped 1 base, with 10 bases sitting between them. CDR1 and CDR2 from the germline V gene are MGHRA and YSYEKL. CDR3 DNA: TGCGCCAGCAGCCAAGTAACAGAAAATAACTATGGCTACACCTTC. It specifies CASSQVTENNYGYTF.

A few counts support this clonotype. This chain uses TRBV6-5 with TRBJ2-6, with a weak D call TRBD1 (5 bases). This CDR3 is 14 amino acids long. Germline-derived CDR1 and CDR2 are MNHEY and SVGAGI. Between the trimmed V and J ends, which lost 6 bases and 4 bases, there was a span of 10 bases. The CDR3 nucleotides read TGTGCCAGCAGCCTGTCAGGGGGGGCCAACGTCCTGACTTTC. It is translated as CASSLSGGANVLTF.

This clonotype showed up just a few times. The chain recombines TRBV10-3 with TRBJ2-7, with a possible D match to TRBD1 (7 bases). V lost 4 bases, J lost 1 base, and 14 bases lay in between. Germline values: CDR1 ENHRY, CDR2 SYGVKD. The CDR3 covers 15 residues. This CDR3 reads CAISAQGGRSYEQYF. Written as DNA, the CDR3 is TGTGCCATCAGTGCCCAGGGGGGCAGGTCCTACGAGCAGTACTTC.

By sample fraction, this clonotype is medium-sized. CDR3 coding DNA: TGCGCCAGCAGCCAAGACGACCACGTACGGGACAGCCTGTTTAATTCACCCCTCCACTTT. It translates to CASSQDDHVRDSLFNSPLHF. V usage is TRBV4-3 and J usage is TRBJ1-6; 7 bases fit TRBD1. V dropped 0 bases and J dropped 6; count of bases not matched to a gene: 17. The CDR3 extends over 20 amino acids. Looked up from germline, CDR1 is LGHNA and CDR2 is YSLEER.

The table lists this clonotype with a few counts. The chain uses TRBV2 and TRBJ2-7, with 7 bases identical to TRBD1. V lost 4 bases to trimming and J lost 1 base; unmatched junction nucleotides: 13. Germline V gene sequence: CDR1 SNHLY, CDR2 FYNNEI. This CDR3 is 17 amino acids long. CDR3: CASSVEGRGQPSYEQYF. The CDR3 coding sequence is TGTGCCAGCAGTGTTGAAGGTAGGGGACAGCCTTCCTACGAGCAGTACTTC.

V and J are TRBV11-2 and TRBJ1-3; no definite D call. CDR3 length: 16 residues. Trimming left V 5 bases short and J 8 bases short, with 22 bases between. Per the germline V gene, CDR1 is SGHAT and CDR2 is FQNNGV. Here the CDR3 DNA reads TGTGCCAGCAGCGTAGGGAGGACTGCCGAAAGAGACACCATATATTTT. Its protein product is CASSVGRTAERDTIYF.

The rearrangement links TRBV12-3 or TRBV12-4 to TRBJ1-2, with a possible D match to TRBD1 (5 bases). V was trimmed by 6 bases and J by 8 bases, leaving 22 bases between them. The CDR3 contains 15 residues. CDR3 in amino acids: CASSHSGGTFRGYTF. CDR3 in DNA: TGTGCCAGCAGCCACTCGGGGGGGACGTTTCGCGGCTACACCTTC.

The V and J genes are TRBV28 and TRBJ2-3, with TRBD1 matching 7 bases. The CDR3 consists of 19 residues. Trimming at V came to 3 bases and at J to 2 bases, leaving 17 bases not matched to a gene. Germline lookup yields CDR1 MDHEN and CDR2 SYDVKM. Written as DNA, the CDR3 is TGTGCCAGCAGTTTCCCGGGACAGACGGAGGTAGGGTCCACAGATACGCAGTATTTT. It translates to CASSFPGQTEVGSTDTQYF.

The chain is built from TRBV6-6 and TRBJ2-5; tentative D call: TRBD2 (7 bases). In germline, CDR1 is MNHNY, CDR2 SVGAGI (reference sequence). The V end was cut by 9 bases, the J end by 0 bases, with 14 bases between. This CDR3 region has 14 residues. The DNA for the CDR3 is TGTGCCAGTGAGCGGGACACTTACCAAGAGACCCAGTACTTC. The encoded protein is CASERDTYQETQYF.

CDR3 amino acids: CASSEGQGETQYF. In nucleotides, the CDR3 is TGTGCCAGCAGCGAGGGGCAGGGAGAGACCCAGTACTTC. The chain uses TRBV9 and TRBJ2-5; a weak D match, TRBD1 (5 bases). This CDR3 has 13 amino acids. Germline-derived CDR1 and CDR2 are SGDLS and YYNGEE. V lost 3 bases, J lost 4 bases, and 10 bases lay in between.

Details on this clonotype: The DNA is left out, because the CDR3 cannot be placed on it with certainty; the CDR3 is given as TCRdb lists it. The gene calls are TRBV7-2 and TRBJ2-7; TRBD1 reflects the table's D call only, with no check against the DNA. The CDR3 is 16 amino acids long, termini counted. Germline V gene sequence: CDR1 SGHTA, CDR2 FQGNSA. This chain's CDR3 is CASSFGSGTATYEQSF.

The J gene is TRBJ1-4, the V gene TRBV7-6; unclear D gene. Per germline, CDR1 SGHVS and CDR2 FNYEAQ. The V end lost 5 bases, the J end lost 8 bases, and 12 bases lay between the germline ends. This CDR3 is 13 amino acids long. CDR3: CASSPTVREKLFF. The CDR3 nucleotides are TGTGCCAGCAGCCCGACGGTGCGAGAAAAACTGTTTTTT.

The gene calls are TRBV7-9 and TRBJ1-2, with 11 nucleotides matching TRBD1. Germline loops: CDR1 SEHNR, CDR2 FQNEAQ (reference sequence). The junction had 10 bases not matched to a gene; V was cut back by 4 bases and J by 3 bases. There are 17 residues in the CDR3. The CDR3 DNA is TGTGCCAGCAGCTCCGTAATCGGGACAGGGGGAGACTATGGCTACACCTTC. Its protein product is CASSSVIGTGGDYGYTF.

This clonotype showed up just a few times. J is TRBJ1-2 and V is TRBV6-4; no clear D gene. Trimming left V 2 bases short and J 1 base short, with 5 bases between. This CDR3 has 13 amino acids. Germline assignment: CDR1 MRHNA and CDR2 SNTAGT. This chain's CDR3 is CASSDTLNYGYTF. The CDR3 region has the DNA TGTGCCAGCAGTGACACTCTTAACTATGGCTACACCTTC.

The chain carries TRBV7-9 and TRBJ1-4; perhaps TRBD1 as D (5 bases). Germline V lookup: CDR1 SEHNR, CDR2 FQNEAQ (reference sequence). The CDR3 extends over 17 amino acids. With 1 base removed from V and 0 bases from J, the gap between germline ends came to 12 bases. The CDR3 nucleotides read TGTGCCAGCAGCTTAGGGTTCCAGGGATCAACTAATGAAAAACTGTTTTTT. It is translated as CASSLGFQGSTNEKLFF.

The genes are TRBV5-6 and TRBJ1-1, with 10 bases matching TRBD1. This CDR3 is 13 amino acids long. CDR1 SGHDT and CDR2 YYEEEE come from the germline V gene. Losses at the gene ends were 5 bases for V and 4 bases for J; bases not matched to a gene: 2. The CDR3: CASRWTGGTEAFF. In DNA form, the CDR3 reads TGTGCCAGCAGGTGGACAGGGGGCACTGAAGCTTTCTTT.

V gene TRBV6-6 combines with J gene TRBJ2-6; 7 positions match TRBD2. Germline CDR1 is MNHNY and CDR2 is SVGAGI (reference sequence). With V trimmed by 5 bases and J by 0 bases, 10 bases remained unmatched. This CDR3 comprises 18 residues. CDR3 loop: CASSTAGVVLSGANVLTF. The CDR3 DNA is TGTGCCAGCAGTACCGCGGGGGTCGTCCTCTCTGGGGCCAACGTCCTGACTTTC.

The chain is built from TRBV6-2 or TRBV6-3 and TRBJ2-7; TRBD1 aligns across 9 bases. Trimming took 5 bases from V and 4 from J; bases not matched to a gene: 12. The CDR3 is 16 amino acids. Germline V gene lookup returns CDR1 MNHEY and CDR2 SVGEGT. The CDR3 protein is CASSPRDRVVSYEQYF. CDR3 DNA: TGTGCCAGCAGTCCCAGGGACAGGGTGGTCTCGTACGAGCAGTACTTC.

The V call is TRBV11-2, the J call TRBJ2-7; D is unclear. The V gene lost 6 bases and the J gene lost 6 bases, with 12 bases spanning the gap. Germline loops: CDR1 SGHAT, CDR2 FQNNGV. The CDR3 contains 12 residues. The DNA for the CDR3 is TGTGCCAGCAGTTCAAACATGGCCGAGCAGTACTTC. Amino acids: CASSSNMAEQYF.

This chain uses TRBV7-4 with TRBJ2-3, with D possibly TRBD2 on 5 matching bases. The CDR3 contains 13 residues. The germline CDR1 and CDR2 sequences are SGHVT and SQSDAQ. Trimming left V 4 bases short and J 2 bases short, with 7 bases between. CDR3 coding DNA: TGTGCCAGCAGCTCCGGGGTCACAGATACGCAGTATTTT. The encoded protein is CASSSGVTDTQYF.

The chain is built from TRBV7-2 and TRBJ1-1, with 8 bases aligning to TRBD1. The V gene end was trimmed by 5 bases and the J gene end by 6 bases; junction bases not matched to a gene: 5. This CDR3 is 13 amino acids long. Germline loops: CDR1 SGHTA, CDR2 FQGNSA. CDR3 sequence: CASSQQGAAEAFF. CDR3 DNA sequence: TGTGCCAGCAGCCAGCAGGGGGCGGCTGAAGCTTTCTTT.

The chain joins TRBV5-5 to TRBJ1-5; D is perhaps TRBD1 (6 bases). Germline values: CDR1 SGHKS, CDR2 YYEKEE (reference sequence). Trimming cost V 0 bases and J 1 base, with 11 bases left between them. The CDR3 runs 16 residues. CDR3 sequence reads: CASSLDGGLSNQPQHF. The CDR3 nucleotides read TGTGCCAGCAGCTTGGATGGGGGGCTGAGCAATCAGCCCCAGCATTTT.